This T cell receptor beta chain was recorded in a study of cytomegalovirus exposure and HLA in healthy donors. Overall study findings and caveats: Subsequent analysis found a tendency for first-cohort TCR clusters to co-occur within the 120 validation repertoires.

The junction had 8 bases not matched to a gene; V was cut back by 5 bases and J by 0 bases. The CDR3 sequence is 17 residues long. The germline gives CDR1 SGHAT, CDR2 FQNNGV. Details on this clone: No antigen is known for it.

Assay used: immunoSEQ multiplex PCR; TCRdb lists only in-frame clones, some missing. The profile shows around 52,000 clones, 88% of them singletons. Sequenced sample: PBMCs. The chain combines TRBV11-2 with TRBJ2-7, with 12 bases fitting TRBD1. The receptor comes from a young woman in good health and CMV-seronegative. CDR3 loop: CASSGGTGGLSSYEQYF. The CDR3 DNA sequence: TGTGCCAGCAGCGGCGGGACAGGGGGCCTAAGCTCCTACGAGCAGTACTTC.